One and the same sample provided the 12 T cell receptor beta chains below, sequenced in a study of CD8 T cells in Susac syndrome. The RNA input was roughly 0.45 to 1 ug, and it was reverse transcribed with random hexamers. TCRdb analysed the immunoSEQ multiplex PCR reads with MiXCR anew, one entry per CDR3 protein. This repertoire shows over 150,000 distinct CDR3 sequences, just under 95% found once; its top ten account for around 0.094%. Sequencing was carried out using CD4+ T cells from PBMCs. These receptors were obtained from a human donor with Susac syndrome.

The chain joins TRBV20-1 to TRBJ2-1; 14 positions match TRBD2. The CDR3 has 16 residues. Per the germline V gene, CDR1 is DFQATT and CDR2 is SNEGSKA (reference sequence). Losses at the gene ends were 6 bases for V and 9 bases for J; bases not matched to a gene: 13. CDR3 loop: CSAPGTSGRSGGEQFF. In DNA, the CDR3 is TGCAGTGCCCCAGGGACTAGCGGGAGAAGTGGCGGTGAGCAGTTCTTC.

The V and J genes are TRBV28 and TRBJ2-7; 11 bases line up with TRBD2. The V gene end was trimmed by 9 bases and the J gene end by 3 bases; junction bases not matched to a gene: 4. This CDR3 is 13 amino acids long. Germline assignment: CDR1 MDHEN and CDR2 SYDVKM. The CDR3 here is CASRLAGYYEQYF. CDR3 coding DNA: TGTGCCAGTAGACTAGCGGGATACTACGAGCAGTACTTC.

A single count supports this clonotype. This chain uses TRBV14 with TRBJ1-1; the D gene is possibly TRBD1 (6 bases). Trimming took off 4 bases at V and 9 bases at J, with 15 bases between the two ends. The germline V gene has CDR1 SGHDN and CDR2 FVKESK. The CDR3 has 13 residues. DNA of the CDR3: TGTGCCAGCAGCCGGGGACCGGGACAAAAAGCTTTCTTT. It encodes CASSRGPGQKAFF.

Written as DNA, the CDR3 is TGTGCCAGCAGTTCGGGACTAGCGGGAGTTGGAGCAGATACGCAGTATTTT. Encoded protein: CASSSGLAGVGADTQYF. The J gene is TRBJ2-3, the V gene TRBV12-3 or TRBV12-4; TRBD2 aligns across 14 bases. V dropped 4 bases and J dropped 4; count of bases not matched to a gene: 7. This CDR3 contains 17 residues.

The chain is built from TRBV5-1 and TRBJ1-1, with a possible D match to TRBD1 (6 bases). CDR3 length: 15 amino acids. CDR1 and CDR2 (germline): SGHRS, YFSETQ. V was trimmed by 5 bases and J by 1 base, leaving 15 bases between them. As DNA, the CDR3 is TGCGCCAGCAGTCTTCAGACAGGCCGGAACACTGAAGCTTTCTTT. It encodes CASSLQTGRNTEAFF.

V is TRBV5-1 and J is TRBJ2-1; TRBD1 matches 9 bases. The CDR3 is 15 amino acids. The V gene's germline CDR1 is SGHRS and CDR2 YFSETQ. V was pared by 7 bases and J by 8 bases, with 13 bases of the junction left unmatched. The CDR3 loop is CASAVGQGTGHEQFF. The CDR3, as DNA: TGCGCCAGCGCCGTAGGACAGGGGACAGGCCATGAGCAGTTCTTC.

This chain connects TRBV30 to TRBJ2-3; TRBD2 aligns across 9 bases. CDR1 is GTSNPN, CDR2 SVGIG, per germline (reference sequence). J gave up 6 bases and V 3 bases, and 19 bases lay outside the gene matches. The CDR3 totals 18 residues. DNA of the CDR3: TGTGCCTGGAGCGCCTTACTCCCTAGCGGGGCAACGGCGGATACGCAGTATTTT. Translating gives CAWSALLPSGATADTQYF.

The rearrangement links TRBV13 to TRBJ2-5, with TRBD2 identical over 14 bases. CDR3 length: 18 residues. Germline CDR1 is PRHDT and CDR2 is FYEKMQ (reference sequence). Germline trimming cut 4 bases from V and 2 bases from J; bases unmatched to any gene: 9. CDR3 loop: CASSYTLGLAGEQETQYF. The CDR3 DNA reads TGTGCCAGCAGCTATACCCTGGGACTAGCGGGGGAACAAGAGACCCAGTACTTC.

The rearrangement links TRBV3-1 to TRBJ1-1; D unresolved. The CDR3 sequence is 14 residues long. Germline V CDR1 and CDR2: LGHDT, YNNKEL (reference sequence). The V and J ends lost 2 bases and 4 bases respectively, with 11 bases between them. The CDR3: CASSQNIGGTEAFF. DNA of the CDR3: TGTGCCAGCAGCCAAAACATTGGAGGCACTGAAGCTTTCTTT.

This chain joins TRBV19 and TRBJ1-6; the D gene is possibly TRBD1 (6 bases). V lost 5 bases to trimming and J lost 8 bases, with 16 bases between them. In germline, CDR1 is LNHDA, CDR2 SQIVND (reference sequence). The CDR3 contains 15 residues. The chain's CDR3 is CASSAPGTTDSPLHF. The CDR3 coding sequence is TGTGCCAGTAGTGCACCCGGGACAACTGATTCACCCCTCCACTTT.

This sequence joins TRBV24-1 and TRBJ2-5; TRBD2 is a possible D gene (6 bases). The CDR3 sequence is 16 residues long. CDR1 is KGHDR and CDR2 is SFDVKD in the germline V gene. V was cut by 7 bases and J by 2 bases, with 19 bases left in between. CDR3: CATRTTGLRRQETQYF. The CDR3 coding sequence is TGTGCCACCAGAACCACGGGACTGCGGCGGCAAGAGACCCAGTACTTC.

The chain joins TRBV24-1 to TRBJ2-1, with D perhaps matching TRBD2 (5 bases). The V end lost 3 bases, the J end lost 8 bases, and 10 bases lay between the germline ends. The CDR3 contains 13 residues. From germline, CDR1 is KGHDR and CDR2 SFDVKD. In DNA, the CDR3 is TGTGCCACCAGTGATCGGGGTTGGGATGAGCAGTTCTTC. Translating gives CATSDRGWDEQFF.